This is a list of T cell receptor beta chains from one sample in a study of T cell changes during pregnancy in multiple sclerosis. The assay was immunoSEQ multiplex PCR, and TCRdb's table has in-frame clones only and misses some. The table includes 70,000 to 75,000 clones, around 90% detected once. Specimen: peripheral blood, collected in the second trimester of pregnancy. These receptors all come from a female donor with multiple sclerosis, enrolled in a pregnancy study. CDR3s include the opening cysteine and the closing phenylalanine or tryptophan. D genes are given only for firm matches.

v_gene,d_gene,j_gene,CDR3nt,CDR3aa
TRBV19,TRBD2,TRBJ2-5,TGTGCCAGTAGTCCAGCGGGGGGGCCGGGGGAGACCCAGTACTTC,CASSPAGGPGETQYF
TRBV27,TRBD2,TRBJ2-7,TGTGCCAGCAGTCCCTATGGACTAGCGGGCGCGCAGTACTTC,CASSPYGLAGAQYF
TRBV4-1,TRBD1,TRBJ1-2,TGCGCCAGCAGCCAAGATAGGGCCGCAGGGGGCAGGTATGGCTACACCTTC,CASSQDRAAGGRYGYTF
TRBV5-4,-,TRBJ2-1,TGTGCCAGCAGGTTGGGGGGGCCCAATTACAATGAGCAGTTCTTC,CASRLGGPNYNEQFF
TRBV19,-,TRBJ1-1,TGTGCCAGTAGACCGCCAGGACTAAACACTGAAGCTTTCTTT,CASRPPGLNTEAFF
TRBV2,-,TRBJ1-5,TGTGCCAGCAGAGGGGAGGACCAGCCCCAGCATTTT,CASRGEDQPQHF
TRBV19,-,TRBJ1-4,TGTGCCAGTAGTTTCTCCGGGACAACTGAAAAACTGTTTTTT,CASSFSGTTEKLFF
TRBV19,TRBD1,TRBJ2-6,TGTGCCAGTAGTGGGGCACAGGGGGCCTACTCTGGGGCCAACGTCCTGACTTTC,CASSGAQGAYSGANVLTF
TRBV30,-,TRBJ1-1,TGTGCCTGCCGACACTCAAGCAAGGCTTTCTTT,CACRHSSKAFF
TRBV18,-,TRBJ2-1,TGTGCCAGCTCACCACTGGGGCAAGACAATGAGCAGTTCTTC,CASSPLGQDNEQFF
TRBV13,-,TRBJ2-1,TGTGCCAGCAGCCCAATGGGCAGATCGTATGAGCAGTTCTTC,CASSPMGRSYEQFF
TRBV27,-,TRBJ1-1,TGTGCCAGCAGTTATGGGGGGGGCGGCACTGAAGCTTTCTTT,CASSYGGGGTEAFF
TRBV6-1,TRBD2,TRBJ2-7,TGTGCCAGCAGTGAAGCTATCGGGGGGAACACCTACGAGCAGTACTTC,CASSEAIGGNTYEQYF
TRBV19,-,TRBJ2-5,TGTGCCAGTAAAGTGTTCTGGGGCAGCGAAGAGACCCAGTACTTC,CASKVFWGSEETQYF
TRBV2,TRBD1,TRBJ2-5,TGTGCCAGCAGTGGGACAGGGGGCAAGAAGACCCAGTACTTC,CASSGTGGKKTQYF
TRBV5-1,TRBD1,TRBJ1-2,TGCGCCAGCAGCTTTTCCCGGGGACAGGGAGAGGGCTACACCTTC,CASSFSRGQGEGYTF
TRBV11-3,-,TRBJ2-7,TGTGCCAGCAGCTTAGACGGCTACGAGCAGTACTTC,CASSLDGYEQYF
TRBV18,-,TRBJ1-2,TGTGCCAGCTCACCCTCCTCAGGGTCTGTCTCCTATGGCTACACCTTC,CASSPSSGSVSYGYTF
TRBV5-4,TRBD1,TRBJ1-2,TGTGCCAGCAGCTCCGGGACAGGAATTTACTACACCTTC,CASSSGTGIYYTF
TRBV7-9,-,TRBJ1-3,TGTGCCAGCTCCGTAGACACCATATATTTT,CASSVDTIYF